A single TCR beta chain is shown here with its context. Its specificity is not known. This entry is derived from a study of Ad26.COV2.S vaccination and SARS-CoV-2 variants. Study-wide context: Trial arm assignment for the donor was COV1001 Ad26.COV2.S. Administration of Ad26.COV2.S was intramuscular, either once or twice 56 days apart. Study conclusions and caveats: TCR breadth and depth estimates may have understated total T cell responses. Marked by substantial breadth, spike-specific CD8+ and CD4+ T cell responses were reportedly seen after vaccination.

This sample's treatment: approximately 18 received Ad26.COV2.S at low or high dose, single or two shots; about 5 received placebo; per-sample allocation not given. Sampling happened 63 days after the first vaccine or placebo injection. V was trimmed by 0 bases and J by 5 bases, leaving 5 bases between them. Germline assignment: CDR1 LGHDT and CDR2 YNNKEL (reference sequence). The CDR3 is 14 residues long. Clones were read by immunoSEQ multiplex PCR, and TCRdb kept only the in-frame ones, dropping some. This sample has about 400,000 clones; over 75% occur once, and the top ten carry approximately 1.9%.

This TCR was sampled from a person aged 18-65 years who received the Ad26.COV2.S COVID-19 vaccine or a placebo. The rearrangement links TRBV3-1 (or the pseudogene TRBV3-2) to TRBJ2-6, with D hard to call. The sample consisted of peripheral blood, taken in a trial of Ad26.COV2.S vaccine versus placebo. The CDR3 loop reads CASSQDDRANVLTF. The DNA for the CDR3 is TGTGCCAGCAGCCAAGATGACAGGGCCAACGTCCTGACTTTC.